This is a list of T cell receptor beta chains from one sample in a study of T cell repertoires in cytomegalovirus infection. TCRdb re-derived calls from the reads in MiXCR, one entry per CDR3 protein. The sample contains about 360,000 distinct CDR3 sequences, just under 35% of which appear only once. Their antigens are not known. Sequencing was performed on cultured PBMCs, taken from culture after CMV antigen stimulation. The receptors here all came from a human donor in good health (CMV status not recorded). Some clones in this sample may be carry-over from other donors' samples. Each CDR3 is given with its conserved first and last residue. D genes are given only for firm matches. Clone size appears in some rows only: once, few, many, or a class for an expanded clone.

>TRBJ2-3|TRBV7-3|NA|NA|14
TGTGCCAGCAGCTCGGCGGGTGGAGGAGATACGCAGTATTTT
CASSSAGGGDTQYF
>TRBJ2-1|TRBV7-2|NA|many|16
TGTGCCACTGGGTGGAGTGGGGCGGCTTACTACAATGAGCAGTTCTTC
CATGWSGAAYYNEQFF
>TRBJ2-6|TRBV19|NA|few|15
TGTGCCAGTAGACACAGGGTTTCCGGGGCCAACGTCCTGACTTTC
CASRHRVSGANVLTF
>TRBJ1-5|TRBV19|NA|NA|13
TGTGGCAGTAGTACGGTGTTCAATCAGCCCCAGCATTTT
CGSSTVFNQPQHF
>TRBJ1-5|TRBV4-2|NA|few|15
TGTGCCAGCAGTTTCGACAGGTGGGGCAATCAGCCCCAGCATTTT
CASSFDRWGNQPQHF
>TRBJ1-1|TRBV10-3|NA|NA|15
TGTGCCATCAGTGATTCAAACCGGGAAAACACTGAAGCTTTCTTT
CAISDSNRENTEAFF
>TRBJ1-1|TRBV6-2/TRBV6-3|NA|NA|11
TGTGCCAGCAAGGATTTCACTGAAGCTTTCTTT
CASKDFTEAFF
>TRBJ2-1|TRBV7-2|NA|few|16
TGTGCCAGCAGCCTCCGGAGGATTGAGATCTACAATGAGCAGTTCTTC
CASSLRRIEIYNEQFF
>TRBJ2-1|TRBV7-8|TRBD2|NA|14
TGTGCCAGCAGCTTAGACAGACTAGCTCGGGAGCAGTTCTTC
CASSLDRLAREQFF
>TRBJ2-4|TRBV12-3/TRBV12-4|NA|NA|14
TGTGCCAGCAGTTCAGTACTTCAGGAAAACATTCAGTACTTC
CASSSVLQENIQYF
>TRBJ2-3|TRBV11-3|TRBD1|NA|16
TGTGCCAGCAGCTTAGGGACAGGGTCACTATCGGAGACGCAGTATTTT
CASSLGTGSLSETQYF
>TRBJ1-5|TRBV6-1|TRBD1|few|16
TGTGCCAGCAGTGCAACGGGACAGGGGGCGAATCAGCCCCAGCATTTT
CASSATGQGANQPQHF
>TRBJ1-1|TRBV20-1|NA|NA|13
TGCAGTGCTAGAGATGGGCAGGGAGGTAAAGCTTTCTTT
CSARDGQGGKAFF
>TRBJ2-3|TRBV11-3|NA|few|16
TGTGCCAGCAGCTCTTGGACGGGAGCAGAGACAGATACGCAGTATTTT
CASSSWTGAETDTQYF
>TRBJ1-2|TRBV9|TRBD1|many|17
TGTGCCAGCAGCGTAGGGGGACAGGGGGCTCTCAACTATGGCTACACCTTC
CASSVGGQGALNYGYTF
>TRBJ1-4|TRBV10-3|NA|NA|14
TGTGCCACCGCAAGGGACCGCAGTAATGAAAAACTGTTTTTT
CATARDRSNEKLFF